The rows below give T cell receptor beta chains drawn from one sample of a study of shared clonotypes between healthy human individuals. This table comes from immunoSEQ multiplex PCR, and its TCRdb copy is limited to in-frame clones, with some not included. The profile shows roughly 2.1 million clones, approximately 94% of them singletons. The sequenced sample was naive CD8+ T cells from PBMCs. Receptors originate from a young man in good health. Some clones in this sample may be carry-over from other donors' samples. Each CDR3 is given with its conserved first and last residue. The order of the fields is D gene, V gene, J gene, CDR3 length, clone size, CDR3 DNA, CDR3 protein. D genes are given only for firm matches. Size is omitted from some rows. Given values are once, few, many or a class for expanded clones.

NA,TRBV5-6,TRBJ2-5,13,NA,TGTGCCAGCAGTAAGACAGGTGAAGAGACCCAGTACTTC,CASSKTGEETQYF
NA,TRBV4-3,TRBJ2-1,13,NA,TGCGCCAGCAGCCCAGCGTGGGGCCGTGAGCAGTTCTTC,CASSPAWGREQFF
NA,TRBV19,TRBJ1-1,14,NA,TGTGCCAGTAGTCTGGTGGAGGGTTCGACTGAAGCTTTCTTT,CASSLVEGSTEAFF
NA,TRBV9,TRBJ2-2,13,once,TGTGCCAGCAGCGTAGGAGACGTCGGGGAGCTGTTTTTT,CASSVGDVGELFF
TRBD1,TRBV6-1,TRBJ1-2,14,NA,TGTGCCAGCAGTCTCGGGACAGGGATCTATGGCTACACCTTC,CASSLGTGIYGYTF
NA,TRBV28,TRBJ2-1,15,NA,TGTGCCAGCATGGGAGAAACAACACCCTACAATGAGCAGTTCTTC,CASMGETTPYNEQFF
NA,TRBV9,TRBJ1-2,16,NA,TGTGCCAGCAGCGTAGGGCCTGCCCGAGAGGACTATGGCTACACCTTC,CASSVGPAREDYGYTF
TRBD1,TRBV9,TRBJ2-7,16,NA,TGTGCCAGCAGCCCAGGGGGACAATCGGTCTCCTACGAGCAGTACTTC,CASSPGGQSVSYEQYF
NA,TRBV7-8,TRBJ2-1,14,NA,TGTGCCAGCCGCGAAGTTTTCATCCACAATGAGCAGTTCTTC,CASREVFIHNEQFF
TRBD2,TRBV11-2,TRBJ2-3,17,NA,TGTGCCAGCAGCTCTCCTAAGGGGCTAGCGGACACAGATACGCAGTATTTT,CASSSPKGLADTDTQYF
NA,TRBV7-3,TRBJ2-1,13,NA,TGTGCCAGCAGCTTAACGGTTTCCCGGGAGCAGTTCTTC,CASSLTVSREQFF
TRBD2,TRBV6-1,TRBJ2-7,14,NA,TGTGCCAGCAGTGATCTGGGACTAGCTAACGAGCAGTACTTC,CASSDLGLANEQYF
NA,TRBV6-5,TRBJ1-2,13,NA,TGTGCCAGCAGACTCCCGTCGGACTATGGCTACACCTTC,CASRLPSDYGYTF
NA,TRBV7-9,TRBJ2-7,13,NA,TGTGCCAGCAGCTCCAATGGAGACTACGAGCAGTACTTC,CASSSNGDYEQYF
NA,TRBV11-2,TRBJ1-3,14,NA,TGTGCCAGCAGCTTAGACGGGATTGGAAACACCATATATTTT,CASSLDGIGNTIYF
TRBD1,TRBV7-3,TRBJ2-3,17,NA,TGTGCCAGCAGCTTAACCACCGGGACAGATAACACAGATACGCAGTATTTT,CASSLTTGTDNTDTQYF
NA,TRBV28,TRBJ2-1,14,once,TGTGCCAGCAGTGCCGGACAGACTAACAATGAGCAGTTCTTC,CASSAGQTNNEQFF
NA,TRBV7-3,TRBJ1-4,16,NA,TGTGCCAGCAGCATCACTCAGGGAGAAGCTAATGAAAAACTGTTTTTT,CASSITQGEANEKLFF
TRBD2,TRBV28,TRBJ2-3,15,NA,TGTGCCAGCACGGGCGGCGGGGGGGGATATGATACGCAGTATTTT,CASTGGGGGYDTQYF
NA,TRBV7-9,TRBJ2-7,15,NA,TGTGCCAGCACCCAACAGGGAGTAGGATCCTACGAGCAGTACTTC,CASTQQGVGSYEQYF
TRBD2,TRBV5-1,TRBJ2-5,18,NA,TGCGCCAGCAGCTTGGCCGAAACGGGACTAGCGGGGATAGGGGCTCAGTACTTC,CASSLAETGLAGIGAQYF
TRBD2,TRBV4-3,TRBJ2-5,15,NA,TGCGCCAGCAGCCAAGGGGGCGGGAGTAGGGAGACCCAGTACTTC,CASSQGGGSRETQYF
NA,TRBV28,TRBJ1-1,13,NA,TGTGCCAGCAGTTTAAGCGAGGGATCCCCGGGTTTCTTT,CASSLSEGSPGFF
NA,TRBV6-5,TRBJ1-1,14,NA,TGTGCCAGCAGTGGGGGTAGGGGGAACACTGAAGCTTTCTTT,CASSGGRGNTEAFF
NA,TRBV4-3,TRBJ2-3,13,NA,TGCGCCAGCAGCCGCAGGAGAACAGATACGCAGTATTTT,CASSRRRTDTQYF
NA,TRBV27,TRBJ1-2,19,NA,TGTGCCAGCAGTGTCAGTTCAGGGTTACATGGCAGTCTACCACATGGCTACACCTTC,CASSVSSGLHGSLPHGYTF
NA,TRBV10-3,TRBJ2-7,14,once,TGTGCCATCAGTGAATCGGGGGCCCACTACGAGCAGTACTTC,CAISESGAHYEQYF
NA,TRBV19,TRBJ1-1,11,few,TGTGCCAGTGTTGGCGACACTGAAGCTTTCTTT,CASVGDTEAFF
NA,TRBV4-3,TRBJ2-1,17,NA,TGCGCCAGCAGCCAAGATCTAGCGCCGAGCTCCTACAATGAGCAGTTCTTC,CASSQDLAPSSYNEQFF